A single sample is the source of the 10 T cell receptor beta chains below, sequenced in a study of T cell responses to AZD1222 COVID-19 vaccine. Some clones are missing from TCRdb's copy, which holds only in-frame ones; the method was immunoSEQ multiplex PCR. The sample contains roughly 150,000 clones, roughly 85% of which appear only once. The source material was peripheral blood, sampled 28 days after the second AZD1222 dose. These receptors all stem from an adult who received the AZD1222 COVID-19 vaccine.

The chain links TRBV19 to TRBJ1-5, with 11 bases that match TRBD1. After removal of 5 bases from V and 7 bases from J, the junction contained 7 bases not matched to a gene. Germline V CDR1 and CDR2: LNHDA, SQIVND (reference sequence). This CDR3 region has 15 residues. The CDR3 here is CASSDRTGGSQPQHF. CDR3 coding DNA: TGTGCCAGTAGTGATAGGACAGGGGGCTCCCAGCCCCAGCATTTT.

This sequence joins TRBV19 and TRBJ1-2; D is undetermined. Trimming stripped 0 bases from V and 7 bases from J, with 12 bases between. The V gene's germline CDR1 is LNHDA and CDR2 SQIVND (reference sequence). This CDR3 region has 14 residues. The CDR3, as DNA: TGTGCCAGTAGTATAGATATTTACGTACGTGGCTACACCTTC. Its protein product is CASSIDIYVRGYTF. The full variable domain, with the rest looked up from reference TRBV19 and TRBJ1-2, is DGGITQSPKYLFRKEGQNVTLSCEQNLNHDAMYWYRQDPGQGLRLIYYSQIVNDFQKGDIAEGYSVSREKKESFPLTVTSAQKNPTAFYLCASSIDIYVRGYTFGSGTRLTVV.

This chain links TRBV28 with TRBJ2-3; D remains ambiguous. The V gene's germline CDR1 is MDHEN and CDR2 SYDVKM. Between the trimmed V and J ends, which lost 2 bases and 13 bases, there was a span of 19 bases. This CDR3 region has 14 residues. The CDR3, as DNA: TGTGCCAGCAGTTTAAGGACCGAGGTCTCCGAGGAGTATTTT. Protein product: CASSLRTEVSEEYF.

The chain carries TRBV3-1 (or the pseudogene TRBV3-2) and TRBJ1-1; 8 bases line up with TRBD1. Trimming cost V 8 bases and J 4 bases; bases outside gene matches: 12. The length of the CDR3 is 15 residues. The germline CDR1 and CDR2 sequences are LGHDT and YNNKEL (reference sequence). The CDR3 is CASLQGGLPLTEAFF. In nucleotides, the CDR3 is TGTGCCAGCCTACAGGGGGGGTTGCCCCTCACTGAAGCTTTCTTT.

The chain joins TRBV6-1 to TRBJ1-2; 10 nucleotides match TRBD1. Germline CDR1 reads MNHNS; CDR2 reads SASEGT. The CDR3 has 15 residues. The V and J ends lost 1 base and 13 bases, in that order; junction bases with no gene match: 12. As DNA, the CDR3 is TGTGCCAGCAGTGAAGTGGGAGGACAGGGGGACCTGCGCACCTTC. Its protein product is CASSEVGGQGDLRTF.

This chain joins TRBV19 and TRBJ2-3, with TRBD1 matching 10 bases. The V gene end was trimmed by 8 bases and the J gene end by 6 bases; junction bases not matched to a gene: 8. Germline-derived CDR1 and CDR2 are LNHDA and SQIVND (reference sequence). This CDR3 spans 14 amino acids. CDR3 DNA sequence: TGTGCCAGTCAGAGACAGGGGGCATCCGATACGCAGTATTTT. Its translation: CASQRQGASDTQYF.

This chain joins TRBV19 and TRBJ2-2, with D possibly TRBD2 on 7 matching bases. Germline CDR1 and CDR2: LNHDA and SQIVND (reference sequence). The CDR3 has 16 residues. Trimming removed 1 base from V and 6 bases from J, with 15 bases in between. Written as DNA, the CDR3 is TGTGCCAGTAGTATAGGGGGGGGGCCGATGGCCGGGGAGCTGTTTTTT. Amino acids: CASSIGGGPMAGELFF.

The CDR3 reads CASSQDSATNEKLFF. CDR3 DNA: TGCGCCAGCAGCCAGGACTCTGCAACTAATGAAAAACTGTTTTTT. V gene TRBV4-3 combines with J gene TRBJ1-4, with no clear D. Trimming shortened V by 3 bases and J by 0 bases, and 8 bases separated the two germline ends. Germline CDR1 LGHNA, CDR2 YSLEER. The CDR3 contains 15 residues.

The CDR3 nucleotides read TGTGCCAGCAGCTTACTTCCCACTGAAGCTTTCTTT. Amino acids: CASSLLPTEAFF. The gene calls are TRBV7-9 and TRBJ1-1; no clear D. There are 12 residues in the CDR3. Germline V gene data show CDR1 as SEHNR and CDR2 as FQNEAQ (reference sequence). Trimming removed 2 bases from V and 4 bases from J, with 5 bases in between. Drawing the rest from reference TRBV7-9 and TRBJ1-1, the complete variable domain is DTGVSQNPRHKITKRGQNVTFRCDPISEHNRLYWYRQTLGQGPEFLTYFQNEAQLEKSRLLSDRFSAERPKGSFSTLEIQRTEQGDSAMYLCASSLLPTEAFFGQGTRLTVV.

The V call is TRBV6-2 or TRBV6-3, the J call TRBJ2-7, with a possible D match to TRBD1 (5 bases). Germline CDR1 MNHEY, CDR2 SVGEGT. Trimming cost V 2 bases and J 4 bases, with 12 bases left between them. This CDR3 has 14 amino acids. Here the CDR3 DNA reads TGTGCCAGCAGTTACATACAGGAGCCTTACGAGCAGTACTTC. This codes for CASSYIQEPYEQYF.